This section outlines one T cell receptor beta chain sequence together with its context. This sample is drawn from a study of technical replicates of blood from a handful of donors. Measured with immunoSEQ multiplex PCR; TCRdb has only the in-frame clones, and not every one. The table lists more than 75,000 clones, just under 95% of them singletons. Sequencing was carried out using T cells isolated from PBMCs. This clonotype originated in a human donor in good health.

CDR3: CASSLFAPGGGGDYGYTF. The CDR3 bases are TGTGCCAGCAGCTTATTCGCACCTGGGGGCGGGGGCGACTATGGCTACACCTTC. The chain links TRBV11-2 to TRBJ1-2; a weak D match, TRBD1 (6 bases). V was pared by 2 bases and J by 3 bases, with 22 bases between. Germline V CDR1 and CDR2: SGHAT, FQNNGV. The CDR3 extends over 18 amino acids.